One sample yielded the 18 T cell receptor beta chains listed below, sequenced in a study of high-grade serous ovarian cancer treatment subgroups. Tumor samples were obtained before definitive surgery or chemotherapy. Measured with immunoSEQ multiplex PCR; TCRdb has only the in-frame clones, and not every one. The table shows roughly 6,000 clones, with roughly two thirds occurring only once. Sample: tumor tissue. The receptors were sampled from a human donor with high-grade serous ovarian cancer.

The genes are TRBV7-2 and TRBJ1-1; D is undetermined. The V and J ends lost 5 bases and 4 bases respectively, with 14 bases between them. The CDR3 loop spans 14 amino acids. Germline V gene data show CDR1 as SGHTA and CDR2 as FQGNSA. Here the CDR3 DNA reads TGTGCCAGCAGCCCTGGACGGGGATTCACTGAAGCTTTCTTT. Translated: CASSPGRGFTEAFF.

This clone turned up a few times. V and J are TRBV19 and TRBJ1-1, with D tentatively TRBD1 (5 bases). CDR1 and CDR2 from the germline V gene are LNHDA and SQIVND (reference sequence). This CDR3 region has 13 residues. Trimming took off 3 bases at V and 5 bases at J, with 10 bases between the two ends. The CDR3 is CASSMGGGTEAFF. Here the CDR3 DNA reads TGTGCCAGTAGTATGGGCGGGGGGACTGAAGCTTTCTTT.

V gene TRBV6-1 combines with J gene TRBJ1-6; possible D gene TRBD1, 5 bases. Germline CDR1 and CDR2: MNHNS and SASEGT. This CDR3 spans 13 amino acids. V lost 10 bases to trimming and J lost 8 bases, with 15 bases between them. The CDR3 sequence is CATNPPQDSPLHF. As DNA, the CDR3 is TGTGCCACCAACCCTCCACAGGATTCACCCCTCCACTTT.

This clone has only a few counts. This sequence joins TRBV4-3 and TRBJ2-2; D is unclear. This CDR3 comprises 20 residues. CDR1 and CDR2 (germline): LGHNA, YSLEER. V lost 0 bases, J lost 2 bases, and 22 bases lay in between. The CDR3 is CASSQEGAGPLIPNTGELFF. CDR3 bases: TGCGCCAGCAGCCAAGAAGGTGCTGGACCCCTTATTCCTAACACCGGGGAGCTGTTTTTT.

The rearrangement uses TRBV28 and TRBJ1-2; TRBD1 matches 7 bases. This CDR3 has 15 amino acids. The ends lost 7 bases at V and 0 bases at J; junction bases unmatched: 8. CDR1 and CDR2 (germline): MDHEN, SYDVKM. The CDR3 loop is CASKPRGQANYGYTF. CDR3 sequence (DNA): TGTGCCAGCAAACCGAGGGGGCAAGCTAACTATGGCTACACCTTC.

The table lists this clone with a count of one. V usage is TRBV6-5 and J usage is TRBJ2-3, with D maybe TRBD2 (5 bases). Germline CDR1 is MNHEY and CDR2 is SVGAGI. Between the trimmed V and J ends, which lost 6 bases and 2 bases, there was a span of 6 bases. The CDR3 has 12 amino acids. The CDR3 here is CASRDFTDTQYF. The CDR3, as DNA: TGTGCCAGCAGGGACTTCACAGATACGCAGTATTTT.

In the case of this clone: An end of the junction does not agree with germline; a read error may underlie this. The same CDR3 can be traced to other DNA sequences in this sample. V gene TRBV6-5 combines with J gene TRBJ1-3, with unresolved D. This CDR3 has 14 amino acids. Germline CDR1 MNHEY, CDR2 SVGAGI. The CDR3 region is CASSYSSKGNTIYF. In DNA form, the CDR3 reads TGCGCCAGCAGTTACTCGAGTAAGGGAAACACCATATATTTT.

The J gene is TRBJ2-7, the V gene TRBV2; D is unclear. This CDR3 has 10 amino acids. Germline assignment: CDR1 SNHLY and CDR2 FYNNEI. Trimming removed 3 bases from V and 3 bases from J, with 0 bases in between. CDR3 coding DNA: TGTGCCAGCAGTGACTACGAGCAGTACTTC. Its protein product is CASSDYEQYF.

The J gene is TRBJ2-2, the V gene TRBV14; 10 bases agree with TRBD2. The CDR3 covers 16 residues. Germline V gene data show CDR1 as SGHDN and CDR2 as FVKESK. Trimming removed 1 base from V and 3 bases from J; junction bases left unmatched: 2. CDR3 sequence: CASSQASGGYTGELFF. CDR3 DNA: TGTGCCAGCAGCCAAGCTAGCGGGGGTTACACCGGGGAGCTGTTTTTT.

J is TRBJ2-5 and V is TRBV27; tentatively, D is TRBD2 (5 bases). The CDR3 is 14 amino acids. Trimming left V 4 bases short and J 5 bases short, with 14 bases between. Germline CDR1 reads MNHEY; CDR2 reads SMNVEV (reference sequence). The CDR3 nucleotides read TGTGCCAGCAGTTCGCCTGGACTGGCGGAGACCCAGTACTTC. As protein: CASSSPGLAETQYF.

The chain couples TRBV14 to TRBJ2-2; 7 bases line up with TRBD1. Per germline, CDR1 SGHDN and CDR2 FVKESK. Trimming removed 4 bases from V and 3 bases from J; junction bases left unmatched: 5. The CDR3 covers 15 residues. CDR3 nucleotide sequence: TGTGCCAGCAGCCGGAACAGGGGCTACACCGGGGAGCTGTTTTTT. Protein sequence: CASSRNRGYTGELFF. Looking up the rest from reference TRBV14 and TRBJ2-2 gives the full variable domain: EAGVTQFPSHSVIEKGQTVTLRCDPISGHDNLYWYRRVMGKEIKFLLHFVKESKQDESGMPNNRFLAERTGGTYSTLKVQPAELEDSGVYFCASSRNRGYTGELFFGEGSRLTVL.

This clone turned up a few times. The J gene is TRBJ2-1, the V gene TRBV27; TRBD1 matches 7 bases. The germline V gene has CDR1 MNHEY and CDR2 SMNVEV (reference sequence). CDR3 length: 14 amino acids. The ends lost 5 bases at V and 6 bases at J; junction bases unmatched: 7. CDR3 nucleotides: TGTGCCAGCAGTCCGGACAGGATATCCAATGAGCAGTTCTTC. Translated: CASSPDRISNEQFF.

V usage is TRBV7-2 and J usage is TRBJ1-1; D gene ambiguous. V shed 4 bases and J shed 1 base, with 19 bases lying between them. CDR3 size: 17 residues. Germline lookup yields CDR1 SGHTA and CDR2 FQGNSA. The DNA of the CDR3 is TGTGCCAGCAGCTCAATTATGGGTGTCTGGAAGAACACTGAAGCTTTCTTT. Translating it yields CASSSIMGVWKNTEAFF.

The J gene is TRBJ2-7, the V gene TRBV6-1, with no clear D. The CDR3 is 10 amino acids. CDR1 is MNHNS, CDR2 SASEGT, per germline. V was trimmed by 8 bases and J by 4 bases, leaving 6 bases between them. The CDR3 nucleotides read TGTGCCAGCGGATTATACGAGCAGTACTTC. It is translated as CASGLYEQYF.

This chain uses TRBV15 with TRBJ1-5; D is uncertain. CDR1 is LNHNV, CDR2 YYDKDF, per germline (reference sequence). The CDR3 is 13 amino acids. The V end was cut by 8 bases, the J end by 0 bases, with 8 bases between. DNA of the CDR3: TGTGCCACCCGGGTGGCTAGCAATCAGCCCCAGCATTTT. It translates to CATRVASNQPQHF.

This clone is a singleton in its sample. The chain employs TRBV5-8 and TRBJ2-3; 11 bases are shared with TRBD2. The CDR3 has 16 residues. V lost 4 bases and J lost 3; bases outside the gene matches: 7. Germline loops: CDR1 SGHTS, CDR2 YDEGEE. The CDR3 reads CASSVLAGVGTDTQYF. CDR3 bases: TGTGCCAGCAGCGTACTAGCGGGGGTTGGTACAGATACGCAGTATTTT.

This chain uses TRBV6-6 with TRBJ1-4; TRBD1 agrees at 7 bases. This CDR3 comprises 15 residues. The J segment lost 3 bases and the V segment lost 2 bases, leaving 3 bases of the junction unmatched. Looked up from germline, CDR1 is MNHNY and CDR2 is SVGAGI (reference sequence). The DNA of the CDR3 is TGTGCCAGCAGTTACGTACAGGGGCCTAATGAAAAACTGTTTTTT. Amino acid sequence: CASSYVQGPNEKLFF.

This clone is large in the sample. The CDR3 sequence is CASSRSGTADYGYTF. CDR3 nucleotides: TGTGCCAGCAGCCGCTCCGGGACAGCGGACTATGGCTACACCTTC. The V gene is TRBV4-2, the J gene TRBJ1-2, with 7 bases aligning to TRBD1. Germline CDR1 reads LGHNA; CDR2 reads YNFKEQ. CDR3 length equals 15 residues. V trimming: 4 bases; J trimming: 3 bases; junction bases outside the gene matches: 8.